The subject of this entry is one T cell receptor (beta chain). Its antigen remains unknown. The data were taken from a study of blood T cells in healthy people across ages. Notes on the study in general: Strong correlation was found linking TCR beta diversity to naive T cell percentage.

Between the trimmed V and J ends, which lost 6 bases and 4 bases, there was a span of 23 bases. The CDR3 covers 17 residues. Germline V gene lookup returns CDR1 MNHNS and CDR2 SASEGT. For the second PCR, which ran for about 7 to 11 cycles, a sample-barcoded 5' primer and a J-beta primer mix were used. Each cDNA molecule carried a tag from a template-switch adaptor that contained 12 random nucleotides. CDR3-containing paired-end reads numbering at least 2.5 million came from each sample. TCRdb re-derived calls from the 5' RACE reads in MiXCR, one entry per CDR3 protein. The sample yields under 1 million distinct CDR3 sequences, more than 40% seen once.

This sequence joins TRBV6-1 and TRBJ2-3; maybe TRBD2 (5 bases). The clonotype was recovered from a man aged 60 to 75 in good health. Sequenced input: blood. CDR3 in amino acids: CASSRGQIDDGADTQYF. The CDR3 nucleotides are TGTGCCAGCAGCAGAGGGCAGATCGACGACGGGGCAGATACGCAGTATTTT.